Each of the 27 T cell receptor beta chains below was sequenced from the same sample in a study of post-analysis software for immune sequencing data. Whole-study results and caveats: TRBV5-6, TRBV5-1 and TRBV20-1 were among four to six TRBV segments more frequent in patients than controls.

These receptors' targets are unknown. Tagging with unique molecular identifiers was a feature of the TCR beta cDNA libraries. Each CDR3 protein is one row after TCRdb ran MiXCR on the PCR reads. The sample lists 350,000 to 450,000 distinct CDR3 sequences, around 33% occurring once. Sequencing used blood. These receptors originate from a girl under 18 with multiple sclerosis.

The CDR3 region has the DNA TGTGCCAGCAGCTTAGGTCGCAGGGGAGAGACCCAGTACTTC. This sequence encodes CASSLGRRGETQYF. The chain has TRBV7-2 and TRBJ2-5, with D maybe TRBD1 (6 bases). In germline, CDR1 is SGHTA, CDR2 FQGNSA. This CDR3 contains 14 residues. With 1 base removed from V and 4 bases from J, the gap between germline ends came to 10 bases.

This clonotype was detected many times. The V call is TRBV3-1, the J call TRBJ2-3; D gene uncertain. This CDR3 is built from 15 residues. Germline V CDR1 and CDR2: LGHDT, YNNKEL (reference sequence). The V end was cut by 3 bases, the J end by 6 bases, with 16 bases between. The CDR3 protein is CASSHNVGPGDTQYF. The DNA for the CDR3 is TGTGCCAGCAGCCATAACGTCGGGCCCGGGGATACGCAGTATTTT.

The CDR3 sequence is CASIIDGSGANVLTF. CDR3 coding DNA: TGTGCCAGCATAATCGACGGCTCTGGGGCCAACGTCCTGACTTTC. J is TRBJ2-6 and V is TRBV6-6; no reliable D call. From germline, CDR1 is MNHNY and CDR2 SVGAGI (reference sequence). V was pared by 7 bases and J by 0 bases, with 10 bases between. This CDR3 region has 15 residues.

The chain combines TRBV4-2 with TRBJ2-5; possibly TRBD2 for D (6 bases). The CDR3 is 17 residues long. V lost 0 bases and J 2 bases, leaving 16 bases between the germline ends. CDR1 is LGHNA, CDR2 YNFKEQ, per germline. CDR3 sequence (DNA): TGTGCCAGCAGCCAAGATCATATGATAGCGGAACAAGAGACCCAGTACTTC. Protein: CASSQDHMIAEQETQYF.

This clonotype has a handful of counts. The J gene is TRBJ2-1, the V gene TRBV4-2; TRBD2 agrees at 11 bases. The CDR3 covers 15 residues. V was clipped by 4 bases and J by 10 bases; unmatched bases: 9. CDR1 and CDR2 from the germline V gene are LGHNA and YNFKEQ. The CDR3 coding sequence is TGTGCCAGCAGCCCACTAGCGGGGGACCGCTTAGAGCAGTTCTTC. Protein: CASSPLAGDRLEQFF.

V usage is TRBV20-1 and J usage is TRBJ2-7, with a tentative D call TRBD1 (6 bases). Deletions cut 2 bases from V and 0 bases from J, with 20 bases between. There are 17 residues in the CDR3. Germline CDR1 DFQATT, CDR2 SNEGSKA (reference sequence). The CDR3 region is CSARRAGTGSSSYEQYF. In DNA form, the CDR3 reads TGCAGTGCTAGAAGAGCTGGCACAGGGAGTAGCTCCTACGAGCAGTACTTC.

This clonotype has a count of ten or more. The CDR3 bases are TGCAGCGTTGCCCCAGGTCGAAACTATGGCTACACCTTC. Translated, it gives CSVAPGRNYGYTF. This sequence joins TRBV29-1 and TRBJ1-2; no clear D gene. The germline V and J ends were trimmed by 4 bases and 2 bases, with 11 bases remaining between them. Germline V CDR1 and CDR2: SQVTM, ANQGSEA. CDR3 size: 13 residues.

The chain couples TRBV29-1 to TRBJ2-2, with TRBD2 matching over 11 bases. Germline V lookup: CDR1 SQVTM, CDR2 ANQGSEA. The CDR3 length is 16 residues. Unmatched junction bases numbered 8, after V lost 3 bases and J lost 5 bases. In DNA, the CDR3 is TGCAGCGTTGATCCTAGCGGGGGGCCGGGAACCGGGGAGCTGTTTTTT. Its translation: CSVDPSGGPGTGELFF.

The chain carries TRBV28 and TRBJ1-4; D not certain. CDR3 length: 17 amino acids. Germline CDR1 reads MDHEN; CDR2 reads SYDVKM. V was cut by 2 bases and J by 5 bases, with 18 bases left in between. The CDR3 here is CASSLIGWPFLNEKLFF. Written as DNA, the CDR3 is TGTGCCAGCAGTTTAATCGGCTGGCCTTTTCTGAATGAAAAACTGTTTTTT.

The chain couples TRBV5-6 to TRBJ2-3; 8 bases are shared with TRBD1. The V and J ends lost 4 bases and 1 base, in that order; junction bases with no gene match: 5. The CDR3 covers 15 residues. Germline-derived CDR1 and CDR2 are SGHDT and YYEEEE. The CDR3 DNA sequence: TGTGCCAGCAGCCCCAGGGGGCTTCGCACAGATACGCAGTATTTT. It codes for CASSPRGLRTDTQYF.

This clonotype was seen only a few times. J is TRBJ2-1 and V is TRBV7-9; 8 bases map to TRBD1. Germline CDR1 reads SEHNR; CDR2 reads FQNEAQ (reference sequence). The CDR3 has 16 residues. The junction had 12 bases not matched to a gene; V was cut back by 7 bases and J by 4 bases. The CDR3 here is CASTDETGAMYNEQFF. In DNA, the CDR3 is TGTGCCAGCACCGACGAGACAGGGGCGATGTACAATGAGCAGTTCTTC.

The chain employs TRBV19 and TRBJ1-2; TRBD1 aligns across 9 bases. CDR1 and CDR2 from the germline V gene are LNHDA and SQIVND (reference sequence). The junction had 7 bases not matched to a gene; V was cut back by 6 bases and J by 2 bases. The CDR3 is made up of 15 amino acids. The CDR3 nucleotides are TGTGCCAGTAGCCTTATCGGGACAGGGAACTATGGCTACACCTTC. Protein: CASSLIGTGNYGYTF.

This clonotype was seen a handful of times. The chain couples TRBV9 to TRBJ1-2, with a weak D call TRBD1 (6 bases). Trimming took off 4 bases at V and 4 bases at J, with 20 bases between the two ends. CDR3 size: 16 residues. The V gene's germline CDR1 is SGDLS and CDR2 YYNGEE. The CDR3 sequence: CASSSSWGRDGYGYTF. The DNA of the CDR3 is TGTGCCAGCAGCTCCTCGTGGGGGCGAGACGGCTATGGCTACACCTTC.

This clonotype has more than one count but fewer than ten. The chain links TRBV6-1 to TRBJ2-7; D may correspond to TRBD1 or TRBD2 (5 bases each). Trimming took off 11 bases at V and 0 bases at J, with 14 bases between the two ends. Germline V lookup: CDR1 MNHNS, CDR2 SASEGT. This CDR3 is 13 amino acids long. CDR3 nucleotide sequence: TGTGCCGGACGGGGCGGTCGCTCCTACGAGCAGTACTTC. Translating it yields CAGRGGRSYEQYF.

The chain uses TRBV7-9 and TRBJ1-2; no clear D gene. Trimming left V 5 bases short and J 7 bases short, with 17 bases between. The length of the CDR3 is 14 residues. Germline-derived CDR1 and CDR2 are SEHNR and FQNEAQ (reference sequence). DNA of the CDR3: TGTGCCAGCAGCCAGGCGCCCGGGGAAGGTGGCTACACCTTC. It yields the protein CASSQAPGEGGYTF. The whole variable domain, remainder taken from reference TRBV7-9 and TRBJ1-2, is DTGVSQNPRHKITKRGQNVTFRCDPISEHNRLYWYRQTLGQGPEFLTYFQNEAQLEKSRLLSDRFSAERPKGSFSTLEIQRTEQGDSAMYLCASSQAPGEGGYTFGSGTRLTVV.

This clonotype was seen more than once but under ten times. The chain links TRBV7-2 to TRBJ2-2, with TRBD1 identical over 7 bases. CDR1 SGHTA and CDR2 FQGNSA come from the germline V gene. This CDR3 comprises 16 residues. The V and J ends lost 4 bases and 4 bases, in that order; junction bases with no gene match: 9. The CDR3 DNA follows: TGTGCCAGCAGCTCCTTGGGGACAGCGATCACCGGGGAGCTGTTTTTT. It codes for CASSSLGTAITGELFF.

The chain joins TRBV18 to TRBJ2-1; a possible D gene is TRBD2 (6 bases). CDR1 is KGHSH and CDR2 is LQKENI in the germline V gene. The CDR3 consists of 17 residues. Trimming removed 4 bases from V and 0 bases from J, with 16 bases in between. CDR3 in amino acids: CASSHRGRGSSYNEQFF. The CDR3 region has the DNA TGTGCCAGCTCACACCGGGGTCGGGGGAGCTCCTACAATGAGCAGTTCTTC.

The chain employs TRBV5-1 and TRBJ1-5, with D perhaps matching TRBD1 (6 bases). Germline V CDR1 and CDR2: SGHRS, YFSETQ. Trimming left V 3 bases short and J 2 bases short, with 15 bases between. There are 16 residues in the CDR3. DNA for the CDR3: TGCGCCAGCAGCTCGAGGGGGACCGAGGGCAATCAGCCCCAGCATTTT. Translating it yields CASSSRGTEGNQPQHF.

The chain links TRBV6-2 or TRBV6-3 to TRBJ2-7; D uncertain. Germline assignment: CDR1 MNHEY and CDR2 SVGEGT. Trimming cost V 0 bases and J 0 bases, with 6 bases left between them. This CDR3 comprises 14 residues. CDR3 in amino acids: CASSYSQISYEQYF. The CDR3 nucleotides read TGTGCCAGCAGTTACTCGCAGATCTCCTACGAGCAGTACTTC.

The V gene is TRBV27, the J gene TRBJ2-7; 10 bases fit TRBD1. The V gene end was trimmed by 6 bases and the J gene end by 0 bases; junction bases not matched to a gene: 2. The CDR3 is made up of 14 amino acids. CDR1 is MNHEY and CDR2 is SMNVEV in the germline V gene (reference sequence). In nucleotides, the CDR3 is TGTGCCAGCAGGAGACAGGGGGCCTCCTACGAGCAGTACTTC. It yields the protein CASRRQGASYEQYF.

This clonotype was observed a few times. The J gene is TRBJ2-5, the V gene TRBV7-9; D possibly corresponds to TRBD1 (6 bases). The germline gives CDR1 SEHNR, CDR2 FQNEAQ (reference sequence). Trimming removed 3 bases from V and 3 bases from J, with 14 bases in between. The CDR3 loop spans 15 amino acids. Here the CDR3 reads CASSFGEGGKETQYF. The CDR3 nucleotides are TGTGCCAGCAGCTTCGGGGAAGGGGGTAAAGAGACCCAGTACTTC.

This clonotype was observed a handful of times. V usage is TRBV10-3 and J usage is TRBJ1-1; no reliable D call. CDR1 and CDR2 from the germline V gene are ENHRY and SYGVKD. The V end lost 7 bases, the J end lost 2 bases, and 17 bases lay between the germline ends. This CDR3 contains 15 residues. The CDR3 loop reads CAITPAEGANTEAFF. The CDR3 DNA reads as TGTGCCATCACTCCGGCGGAAGGTGCTAACACTGAAGCTTTCTTT.

The rearrangement joins TRBV18 to TRBJ1-2; the D is unclear. The germline V and J ends were trimmed by 5 bases and 4 bases, with 5 bases remaining between them. CDR1 and CDR2 (germline): KGHSH, LQKENI. The CDR3 is 11 amino acids. The CDR3 region is CASSGLYGYTF. Written as DNA, the CDR3 is TGTGCCAGCTCAGGGCTCTATGGCTACACCTTC.

J is TRBJ2-1 and V is TRBV7-9, with TRBD2 as a possible D gene (7 bases). The V and J ends lost 5 bases and 6 bases respectively, with 23 bases between them. Germline V gives CDR1 SEHNR, CDR2 FQNEAQ (reference sequence). This CDR3 comprises 17 residues. The CDR3, as DNA: TGTGCCAGCAGCACGACTAGCAGGGGCCTGACAGGCAATGAGCAGTTCTTC. It translates to CASSTTSRGLTGNEQFF. Variable domain in full (rest from reference TRBV7-9 and TRBJ2-1): DTGVSQNPRHKITKRGQNVTFRCDPISEHNRLYWYRQTLGQGPEFLTYFQNEAQLEKSRLLSDRFSAERPKGSFSTLEIQRTEQGDSAMYLCASSTTSRGLTGNEQFFGPGTRLTVL.

This chain uses TRBV7-9 with TRBJ2-7; 7 positions match TRBD2. The length of the CDR3 is 15 residues. The V and J ends lost 2 bases and 4 bases, in that order; junction bases with no gene match: 8. Germline V gene data show CDR1 as SEHNR and CDR2 as FQNEAQ (reference sequence). This CDR3 is CASSLKAGPLYEQYF. The DNA for the CDR3 is TGTGCCAGCAGCTTAAAAGCGGGGCCCCTTTACGAGCAGTACTTC.

This clonotype was counted between two and nine times. The chain combines TRBV7-2 with TRBJ2-1; the D is unclear. The CDR3 length is 15 residues. V lost 4 bases and J 0 bases, leaving 10 bases between the germline ends. Germline CDR1 SGHTA, CDR2 FQGNSA. The CDR3 here is CASSSTPSSYNEQFF. DNA for the CDR3: TGTGCCAGCAGCTCTACTCCAAGCTCCTACAATGAGCAGTTCTTC. The whole variable domain, filled in from reference TRBV7-2 and TRBJ2-1, reads GAGVSQSPSNKVTEKGKDVELRCDPISGHTALYWYRQSLGQGLEFLIYFQGNSAPDKSGLPSDRFSAERTGGSVSTLTIQRTQQEDSAVYLCASSSTPSSYNEQFFGPGTRLTVL.

The V and J genes are TRBV6-2 or TRBV6-3 and TRBJ2-3; 13 bases map to TRBD2. CDR3 length: 16 residues. Germline V gives CDR1 MNHEY, CDR2 SVGEGT. After removal of 6 bases from V and 5 bases from J, the junction contained 8 bases not matched to a gene. This CDR3 is CASRRTSGGAGDTQYF. CDR3 bases: TGTGCCAGCAGACGCACTAGCGGGGGGGCGGGAGATACGCAGTATTTT.